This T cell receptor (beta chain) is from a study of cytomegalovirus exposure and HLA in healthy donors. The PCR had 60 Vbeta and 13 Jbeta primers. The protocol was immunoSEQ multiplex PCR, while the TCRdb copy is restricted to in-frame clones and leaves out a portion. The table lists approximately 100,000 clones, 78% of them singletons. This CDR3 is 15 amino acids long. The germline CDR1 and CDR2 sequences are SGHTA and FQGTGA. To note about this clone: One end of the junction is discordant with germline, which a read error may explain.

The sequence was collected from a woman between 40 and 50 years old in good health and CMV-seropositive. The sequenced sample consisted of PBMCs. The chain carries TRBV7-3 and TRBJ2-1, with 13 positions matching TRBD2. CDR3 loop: CASSLTGLAGEEQFF. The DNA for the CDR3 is TGTGCCAGCAGCCTAACCGGACTAGCGGGAGAAGAGCAGTTCTTC.